The rows below give T cell receptor beta chains drawn from one sample of a study of blood T cell repertoires in COVID-19. TCRdb's table, derived via immunoSEQ multiplex PCR, lists solely in-frame clones and lacks some. The repertoire holds around 440,000 clones, with about 91% as singletons. Source material: peripheral blood. The receptors were sampled from a woman between 50 and 59 years old with COVID-19, enrolled during active disease. The CDR3 runs from the conserved cysteine through the conserved F or W. Fields, in order: CDR3 length, J gene, clone size, D gene, V gene, CDR3 protein, CDR3 DNA. The D gene is left open where the match is weak. Size is omitted from some rows. Given values are once, few, many or a class for expanded clones.

>10|TRBJ2-7|NA|NA|TRBV28
CASSLDEQYF
TGTGCCAGCAGTCTAGACGAGCAGTACTTC
>14|TRBJ1-1|NA|TRBD1|TRBV11-3
CASSSGQGMGEAFF
TGTGCCAGCAGCTCGGGACAGGGAATGGGTGAAGCTTTCTTT
>13|TRBJ1-4|NA|NA|TRBV14
CASSLQPREKLFF
TGTGCCAGCAGCCTACAACCTCGTGAAAAACTGTTTTTT
>16|TRBJ2-3|NA|TRBD1|TRBV5-6
CASSLGTGGTTDTQYF
TGTGCCAGCAGCTTGGGGACAGGGGGTACCACAGATACGCAGTATTTT
>14|TRBJ2-3|NA|TRBD2|TRBV28
CASSSGTSGDTQYF
TGTGCCAGCAGTTCCGGGACTAGCGGTGATACGCAGTATTTT
>15|TRBJ1-6|few|TRBD1|TRBV5-4
CASSPTDRGNSPLHF
TGTGCCAGCAGCCCTACCGACAGGGGTAATTCACCCCTCCACTTT
>17|TRBJ2-3|NA|TRBD2|TRBV6-6
CASSPGRGEASTDTQYF
TGTGCCAGCAGTCCCGGGAGGGGGGAAGCTAGCACAGATACGCAGTATTTT
>14|TRBJ2-1|NA|NA|TRBV19
CASSTPGIYNEQFF
TGTGCCAGTAGTACCCCCGGTATCTACAATGAGCAGTTCTTC
>15|TRBJ1-1|NA|NA|TRBV5-4
CASSLAGREDTEAFF
TGTGCCAGCAGCTTGGCCGGCAGGGAGGACACTGAAGCTTTCTTT
>13|TRBJ2-1|NA|NA|TRBV7-2
CASSSTIYNEQFF
TGTGCCAGCAGCTCTACCATTTACAATGAGCAGTTCTTC
>15|TRBJ1-3|NA|TRBD1|TRBV7-2
CASSLDRGSGNTIYF
TGTGCCAGCAGCTTAGACAGGGGCTCTGGAAACACCATATATTTT
>12|TRBJ1-1|once|NA|TRBV2
CASSAGVTEAFF
TGTGCCAGCAGTGCAGGGGTCACTGAAGCTTTCTTT
>15|TRBJ2-1|NA|TRBD2|TRBV19
CASSNSGHSYNEQFF
TGTGCCAGTAGTAATAGCGGGCATTCCTACAATGAGCAGTTCTTC
>14|TRBJ1-1|NA|TRBD1|TRBV5-1
CASSLVGTGDEAFF
TGCGCCAGCAGCTTGGTAGGGACAGGGGATGAAGCTTTCTTT
>14|TRBJ2-5|NA|NA|TRBV5-5
CASSYVSREETQYF
TGTGCCAGCAGCTACGTCTCACGGGAAGAGACCCAGTACTTC
>15|TRBJ2-1|NA|TRBD2|TRBV24-1
CATSDLSGGTGEQFF
TGTGCCACCAGTGATCTAAGCGGGGGGACGGGTGAGCAGTTCTTC
>15|TRBJ2-1|NA|NA|TRBV24-1
CATRLGGTEKGEQFF
TGTGCCACCAGGCTAGGGGGGACAGAAAAGGGTGAGCAGTTCTTC
>15|TRBJ1-5|NA|TRBD1|TRBV9
CASSVGTGGNQPQHF
TGTGCCAGCAGCGTTGGGACAGGGGGCAATCAGCCCCAGCATTTT
>17|TRBJ1-2|NA|TRBD1|TRBV7-2
CASSKHPGQGGGYGYTF
TGTGCCAGCAGCAAACACCCGGGACAGGGGGGCGGCTATGGCTACACCTTC
>13|TRBJ1-4|NA|NA|TRBV11-3
CASSPLGGEKLFF
TGTGCCAGCAGCCCCCTAGGGGGTGAAAAACTGTTTTTT
>13|TRBJ2-1|NA|NA|TRBV9
CASSVRGAGEQFF
TGTGCCAGCAGCGTACGGGGGGCAGGTGAGCAGTTCTTC
>15|TRBJ1-5|once|NA|TRBV13
CASSFGGRMDQPQHF
TGTGCCAGCAGCTTTGGAGGGAGGATGGATCAGCCCCAGCATTTT
>15|TRBJ1-2|NA|NA|TRBV5-4
CASSFGDTLNYGYTF
TGTGCCAGCAGCTTTGGGGACACCCTTAACTATGGCTACACCTTC
>17|TRBJ1-6|NA|NA|TRBV11-2
CASSLALRQARNSPLHF
TGTGCCAGCAGCTTAGCCCTCCGACAGGCGCGTAATTCACCCCTCCACTTT
>13|TRBJ1-1|NA|NA|TRBV30
CAWSVVLNTEAFF
TGTGCCTGGAGTGTCGTGTTGAACACTGAAGCTTTCTTT
>16|TRBJ2-7|NA|TRBD2|TRBV5-1
CASREPTSGAGDEQYF
TGCGCCAGCAGGGAACCGACTAGCGGGGCAGGGGACGAGCAGTACTTC
>16|TRBJ1-2|NA|TRBD1|TRBV7-2
CASGDREILEIYGYTF
TGTGCCAGCGGGGACAGGGAAATTTTGGAAATTTATGGCTACACCTTC
>13|TRBJ2-1|once|NA|TRBV30
CAWSAEGFRAQFF
TGTGCCTGGAGTGCTGAGGGCTTTCGGGCGCAGTTCTTC
>17|TRBJ1-2|NA|NA|TRBV7-9
CASNAASRGDSAYGYTF
TGTGCCAGCAATGCAGCTAGTCGGGGGGACTCTGCCTATGGCTACACCTTC
>14|TRBJ1-2|NA|NA|TRBV9
CASSGDGVNYGYTF
TGTGCCAGCAGCGGCGACGGAGTTAACTATGGCTACACCTTC
>13|TRBJ1-2|NA|NA|TRBV4-2
CASSQESQRGGTF
TGTGCCAGCAGCCAAGAATCACAGCGCGGGGGCACCTTC
>14|TRBJ1-1|NA|TRBD1|TRBV5-1
CASSPTGGVAEAFF
TGCGCCAGCAGCCCAACAGGGGGAGTTGCTGAAGCTTTCTTT
>17|TRBJ2-3|NA|TRBD1|TRBV24-1
CATSDWGQPSLTDTQYF
TGTGCCACCAGTGATTGGGGACAGCCTAGCCTCACAGATACGCAGTATTTT
>12|TRBJ1-2|NA|NA|TRBV5-4
CASSSINYGYTF
TGTGCCAGCAGTTCAATTAACTATGGCTACACCTTC
>17|TRBJ1-1|NA|NA|TRBV30
CAWTSSRTFGSDTEAFF
TGTGCCTGGACCTCGTCCCGGACCTTCGGGAGCGACACTGAAGCTTTCTTT
>16|TRBJ2-1|NA|TRBD1|TRBV2
CASSPRTGQLYNEQFF
TGTGCCAGCAGTCCTCGTACGGGACAGCTCTACAATGAGCAGTTCTTC
>12|TRBJ2-5|NA|NA|TRBV10-3
CAIRGGMETQYF
TGTGCCATCAGGGGGGGAATGGAGACCCAGTACTTC
>14|TRBJ2-5|NA|NA|TRBV3-1/TRBV3-2
CASSQVSSVGTQYF
TGTGCCAGCAGCCAAGTATCTAGCGTAGGTACCCAGTACTTC
>15|TRBJ2-7|NA|NA|TRBV7-3
CASSITGSGEYEQYF
TGTGCCAGCAGCATAACAGGGAGTGGAGAATACGAGCAGTACTTC
>13|TRBJ1-2|once|NA|TRBV12-3/TRBV12-4
CASSLTANYGYTF
TGTGCCAGCAGCCTTACAGCTAACTATGGCTACACCTTC